This TCR beta chain was observed in a study of PD-L1 blockade in urothelial cancer. Study-level information: Of prior chemotherapy regimens, patients had received between 0 and 3. The authors examined blood 3 weeks (second dose) and 6 weeks after treatment start.

The sample's time point: peripheral blood 6 weeks after treatment start. This table comes from immunoSEQ multiplex PCR, and its TCRdb copy is limited to in-frame clones, with some not included. The sample shows around 50,000 clones, around 90% of them seen only once. The sequenced sample was PBMCs, obtained around atezolizumab (anti-PD-L1) treatment. The source of this sequence is a man aged 55 to 69 with urothelial cancer.

CDR3 residues: CASSLNPGGVNSPLHF. CDR3 DNA sequence: TGTGCCAGCAGCTTAAACCCAGGGGGCGTTAATTCACCCCTCCACTTT. The rearrangement uses TRBV7-3 and TRBJ1-6; 8 nucleotides match TRBD1. In germline, CDR1 is SGHTA, CDR2 FQGTGA. The CDR3 is 16 amino acids. The ends lost 1 base at V and 6 bases at J; junction bases unmatched: 5.